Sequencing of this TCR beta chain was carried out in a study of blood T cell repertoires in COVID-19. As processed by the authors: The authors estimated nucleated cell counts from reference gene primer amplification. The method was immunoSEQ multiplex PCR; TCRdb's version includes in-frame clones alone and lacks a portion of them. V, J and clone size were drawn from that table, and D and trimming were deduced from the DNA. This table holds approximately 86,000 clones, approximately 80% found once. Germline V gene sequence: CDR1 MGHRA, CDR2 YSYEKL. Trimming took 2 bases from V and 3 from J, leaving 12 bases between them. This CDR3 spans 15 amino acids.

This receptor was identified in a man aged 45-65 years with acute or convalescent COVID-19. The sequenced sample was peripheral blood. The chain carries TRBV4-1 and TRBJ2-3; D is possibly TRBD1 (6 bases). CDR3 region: CASSQQGLITDTQYF. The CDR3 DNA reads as TGCGCCAGCAGCCAACAGGGGCTAATTACAGATACGCAGTATTTT.